These T cell receptor beta chains were read from a single sample in a study of beta chain features in type 1 diabetes. Generated by immunoSEQ multiplex PCR, the TCRdb table keeps only in-frame clones and is missing some. Found here are some 280,000 clones, approximately 14% of them singletons; the top ten hold more than 0.015%. The sample consisted of naive CD4+ T cells from blood. All receptors come from a man aged 30-40 years with type 1 diabetes. Each CDR3 is given with its conserved first and last residue. Each record gives: CDR3 protein, CDR3 DNA, D gene, clone size, V gene, J gene. A D gene is named only where the DNA matches it firmly. Part of the rows lack a size; the others show once, few, many or a class for expanded clones.

CDR3: CASSPFEADYEQYF; DNA: TGTGCCAGCAGCCCCTTCGAGGCGGATTACGAGCAGTACTTC; D: -; size: -; V: TRBV7-2; J: TRBJ2-7
CDR3: CASSRTGRTGELFF; DNA: TGTGCCAGCAGCCGGACAGGGCGTACCGGGGAGCTGTTTTTT; D: TRBD1; size: few; V: TRBV7-9; J: TRBJ2-2
CDR3: CATSRGGIATQTQYF; DNA: TGTGCCACCAGCAGAGGTGGGATAGCGACCCAGACCCAGTACTTC; D: -; size: -; V: TRBV15; J: TRBJ2-5
CDR3: CASSPPQGFFYNEQFF; DNA: TGTGCCAGCAGTCCTCCACAGGGCTTCTTTTACAATGAGCAGTTCTTC; D: -; size: few; V: TRBV28; J: TRBJ2-1
CDR3: CASTLGGRANHGYTF; DNA: TGTGCCAGTACCCTAGGCGGCAGGGCGAACCATGGCTACACCTTC; D: -; size: -; V: TRBV19; J: TRBJ1-2
CDR3: CASSPQSNQPQHF; DNA: TGTGCCAGCAGCCCCCAGAGCAATCAGCCCCAGCATTTT; D: -; size: few; V: TRBV28; J: TRBJ1-5
CDR3: CASSPGGGGYYEQYF; DNA: TGTGCCAGCAGCCCCGGGGGGGGCGGTTACTACGAGCAGTACTTC; D: TRBD2; size: -; V: TRBV7-6; J: TRBJ2-7
CDR3: CASSLNRDQPQHF; DNA: TGCGCCAGCAGCTTGAACAGGGACCAGCCCCAGCATTTT; D: -; size: -; V: TRBV5-1; J: TRBJ1-5
CDR3: CSGSQGALYEQYF; DNA: TGCAGCGGTTCCCAGGGGGCTCTTTACGAGCAGTACTTC; D: TRBD1; size: -; V: TRBV29-1; J: TRBJ2-7
CDR3: CASSITGVTGELFF; DNA: TGCGCCAGCAGCATCACAGGGGTCACCGGGGAGCTGTTTTTT; D: TRBD1; size: few; V: TRBV5-1; J: TRBJ2-2
CDR3: CAWRNAGSSGNTIYF; DNA: TGTGCCTGGAGGAATGCCGGGAGCTCTGGAAACACCATATATTTT; D: -; size: -; V: TRBV30; J: TRBJ1-3
CDR3: CASSQDRQVNQPQHF; DNA: TGTGCCAGCAGCCAAGATAGACAAGTCAATCAGCCCCAGCATTTT; D: -; size: -; V: TRBV4-2; J: TRBJ1-5
CDR3: CASSRGGTQQGPQHF; DNA: TGTGCCAGCAGCCGAGGCGGGACTCAGCAGGGGCCCCAGCATTTT; D: -; size: -; V: TRBV5-4; J: TRBJ1-5
CDR3: CASWDSEGANYGYTF; DNA: TGTGCCAGCTGGGACAGTGAAGGGGCTAACTATGGCTACACCTTC; D: TRBD1; size: -; V: TRBV27; J: TRBJ1-2
CDR3: CASSLESSLKHGYTF; DNA: TGTGCCAGCAGCTTAGAGAGTTCTCTGAAACATGGCTACACCTTC; D: -; size: few; V: TRBV7-2; J: TRBJ1-2
CDR3: CASSLAASGRDEQYF; DNA: TGCGCCAGCAGCTTGGCTGCTAGCGGGAGAGACGAGCAGTACTTC; D: TRBD2; size: few; V: TRBV5-1; J: TRBJ2-7
CDR3: CASSFRTSGSHETQYF; DNA: TGTGCCAGCAGCTTTCGGACTAGCGGGAGTCACGAGACCCAGTACTTC; D: -; size: -; V: TRBV21-1; J: TRBJ2-5
CDR3: CASSRDRGNYGYTF; DNA: TGCGCCAGCAGCAGGGACAGGGGGAACTATGGCTACACCTTC; D: TRBD1; size: -; V: TRBV5-1; J: TRBJ1-2
CDR3: CASSLGTGVSYEQYF; DNA: TGCGCCAGCAGCTTGGGGACAGGGGTCTCCTACGAGCAGTACTTC; D: TRBD1; size: -; V: TRBV5-1; J: TRBJ2-7
CDR3: CASSVVANTGELFF; DNA: TGTGCCAGCAGCGTAGTAGCGAACACCGGGGAGCTGTTTTTT; D: -; size: few; V: TRBV9; J: TRBJ2-2
CDR3: CASISQGTEAFF; DNA: TGTGCCAGCATTTCACAGGGGACTGAAGCTTTCTTT; D: TRBD1; size: few; V: TRBV25-1; J: TRBJ1-1
CDR3: CASSSGTSGVEQYF; DNA: TGCGCCAGCAGCTCTGGGACTAGCGGGGTCGAGCAGTACTTC; D: TRBD2; size: few; V: TRBV5-1; J: TRBJ2-7
CDR3: CASSPAPGQRQETQYF; DNA: TGTGCCAGCAGCCCAGCCCCGGGACAGAGGCAAGAGACCCAGTACTTC; D: TRBD1; size: few; V: TRBV7-2; J: TRBJ2-5
CDR3: CASSPGLAGSPSTDTQYF; DNA: TGTGCCAGCAGCCCAGGACTAGCGGGATCTCCTAGCACAGATACGCAGTATTTT; D: TRBD2; size: -; V: TRBV9; J: TRBJ2-3
CDR3: CASSRRDRGYEQYF; DNA: TGTGCCAGCAGTCGCCGGGACAGGGGCTACGAGCAGTACTTC; D: TRBD1; size: few; V: TRBV28; J: TRBJ2-7
CDR3: CASRLAVVADTQYF; DNA: TGTGCCAGCAGACTAGCAGTGGTGGCAGATACGCAGTATTTT; D: -; size: -; V: TRBV6-5; J: TRBJ2-3
CDR3: CAWSQYQGNTEAFF; DNA: TGTGCCTGGAGTCAGTATCAGGGGAACACTGAAGCTTTCTTT; D: -; size: -; V: TRBV30; J: TRBJ1-1
CDR3: CASSFGFSNTEAFF; DNA: TGTGCCAGCAGTTTCGGGTTTTCAAACACTGAAGCTTTCTTT; D: -; size: -; V: TRBV27; J: TRBJ1-1
CDR3: CASSVAGSFNNEQFF; DNA: TGTGCCAGCAGTGTTGCAGGAAGCTTCAACAATGAGCAGTTCTTC; D: -; size: few; V: TRBV2; J: TRBJ2-1
CDR3: CSVAGPSGANEKLFF; DNA: TGCAGCGTGGCAGGGCCCTCAGGCGCTAATGAAAAACTGTTTTTT; D: -; size: few; V: TRBV29-1; J: TRBJ1-4
CDR3: CASSLEGGTEAFF; DNA: TGTGCCAGCAGCTTAGAGGGAGGCACTGAAGCTTTCTTT; D: -; size: few; V: TRBV7-9; J: TRBJ1-1
CDR3: CASSPRMGTGSLETQYF; DNA: TGTGCCAGCAGCCCAAGGATGGGGACAGGGTCCCTAGAGACCCAGTACTTC; D: TRBD1; size: -; V: TRBV5-4; J: TRBJ2-5
CDR3: CAISELGETQYF; DNA: TGTGCCATCAGTGAGCTCGGGGAGACCCAGTACTTC; D: -; size: -; V: TRBV10-3; J: TRBJ2-5
CDR3: CASSVRYTDTQYF; DNA: TGTGCCAGCAGCGTTCGGTACACAGATACGCAGTATTTT; D: -; size: few; V: TRBV9; J: TRBJ2-3
CDR3: CASSWIGGRIYEQYF; DNA: TGTGCCAGCAGTTGGATTGGGGGGAGGATATACGAGCAGTACTTC; D: -; size: few; V: TRBV27; J: TRBJ2-7
CDR3: CASSQDRDRGINGYTF; DNA: TGTGCCAGCAGCCAAGATAGGGACAGGGGAATAAATGGCTACACCTTC; D: TRBD1; size: few; V: TRBV4-2; J: TRBJ1-2
CDR3: CASSSQGSIQPQHF; DNA: TGTGCCAGCAGTTCGCAGGGGTCGATACAGCCCCAGCATTTT; D: -; size: -; V: TRBV27; J: TRBJ1-5
CDR3: CASSVEGGEQFF; DNA: TGCGCCAGCAGCGTTGAGGGAGGCGAGCAGTTCTTC; D: -; size: few; V: TRBV5-1; J: TRBJ2-1
CDR3: CASSLQVSTDTQYF; DNA: TGTGCCAGCAGCCTACAGGTCAGCACAGATACGCAGTATTTT; D: -; size: -; V: TRBV11-2; J: TRBJ2-3
CDR3: CASSLRADTQYF; DNA: TGTGCCAGCAGCTTGAGGGCAGATACGCAGTATTTT; D: -; size: few; V: TRBV7-9; J: TRBJ2-3
CDR3: CASSSTRRSYEQYF; DNA: TGTGCCAGCAGTTCTACTAGACGGAGCTACGAGCAGTACTTC; D: -; size: -; V: TRBV5-4; J: TRBJ2-7
CDR3: CASVFQGWGNEQFF; DNA: TGTGCCAGCGTGTTCCAGGGGTGGGGCAATGAGCAGTTCTTC; D: -; size: -; V: TRBV7-8; J: TRBJ2-1
CDR3: CASSKQGAEAFF; DNA: TGTGCCAGTAGTAAACAGGGGGCTGAAGCTTTCTTT; D: TRBD1; size: few; V: TRBV19; J: TRBJ1-1